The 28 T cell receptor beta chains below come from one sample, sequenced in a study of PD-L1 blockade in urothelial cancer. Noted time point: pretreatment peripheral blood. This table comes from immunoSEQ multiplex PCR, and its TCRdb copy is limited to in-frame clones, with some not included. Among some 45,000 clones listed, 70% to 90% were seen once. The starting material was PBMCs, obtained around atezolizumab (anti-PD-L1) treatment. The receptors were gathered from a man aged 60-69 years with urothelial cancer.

CDR3 residues: CASSLGTGRTYEQYF. CDR3 sequence (DNA): TGCGCCAGCAGCTTAGGGACAGGGAGAACCTACGAGCAGTACTTC. The rearrangement joins TRBV5-1 to TRBJ2-7, with 9 bases matching TRBD1. V was clipped by 2 bases and J by 2 bases; unmatched bases: 5. Germline CDR1 and CDR2: SGHRS and YFSETQ. The CDR3 length is 15 residues.

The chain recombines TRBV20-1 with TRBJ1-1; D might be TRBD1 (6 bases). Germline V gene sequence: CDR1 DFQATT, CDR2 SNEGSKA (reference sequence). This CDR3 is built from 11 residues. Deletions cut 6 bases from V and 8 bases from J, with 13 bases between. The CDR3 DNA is TGCAGTGCCGAAAGAGACAGGGAAGCTTTCTTT. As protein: CSAERDREAFF.

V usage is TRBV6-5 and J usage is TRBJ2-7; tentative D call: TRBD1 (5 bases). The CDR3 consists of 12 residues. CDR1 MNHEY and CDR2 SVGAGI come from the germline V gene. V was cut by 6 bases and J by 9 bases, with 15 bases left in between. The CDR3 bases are TGTGCCAGCAGCTCTCCTTCTACAGGGCAGTACTTC. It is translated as CASSSPSTGQYF.

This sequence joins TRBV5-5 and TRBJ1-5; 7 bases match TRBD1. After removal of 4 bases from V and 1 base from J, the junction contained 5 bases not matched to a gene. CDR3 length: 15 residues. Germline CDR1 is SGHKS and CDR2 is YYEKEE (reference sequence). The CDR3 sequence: CASSGTATSNQPQHF. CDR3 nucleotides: TGTGCCAGCAGCGGGACAGCCACAAGCAATCAGCCCCAGCATTTT.

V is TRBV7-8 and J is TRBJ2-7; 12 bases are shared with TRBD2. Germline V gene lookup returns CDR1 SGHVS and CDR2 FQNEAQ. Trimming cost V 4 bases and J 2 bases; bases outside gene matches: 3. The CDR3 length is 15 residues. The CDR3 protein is CASSSLAGGPYEQYF. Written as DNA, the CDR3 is TGTGCCAGCAGCTCCCTAGCGGGAGGGCCCTACGAGCAGTACTTC.

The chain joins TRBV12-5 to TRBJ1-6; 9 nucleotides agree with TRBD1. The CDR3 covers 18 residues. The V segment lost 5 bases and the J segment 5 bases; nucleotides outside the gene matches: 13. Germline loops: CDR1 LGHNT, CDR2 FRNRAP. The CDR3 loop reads CASGPTGQGPPHNSPLHF. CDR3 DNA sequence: TGTGCTAGTGGTCCCACGGGACAGGGACCGCCCCATAATTCACCCCTCCACTTT. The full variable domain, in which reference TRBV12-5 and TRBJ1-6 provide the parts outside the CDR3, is DARVTQTPRHKVTEMGQEVTMRCQPILGHNTVFWYRQTMMQGLELLAYFRNRAPLDDSGMPKDRFSAEMPDATLATLKIQPSEPRDSAVYFCASGPTGQGPPHNSPLHFGNGTRLTVT.

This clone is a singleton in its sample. The CDR3 spells CATSRGPGTNYGYTF. CDR3 DNA: TGTGCCACCAGCAGAGGGCCAGGGACTAACTATGGCTACACCTTC. J is TRBJ1-2 and V is TRBV15; a weak D match, TRBD1 (5 bases). Germline loops: CDR1 LNHNV, CDR2 YYDKDF (reference sequence). The CDR3 loop spans 15 amino acids. V gave up 1 base and J gave up 0 bases, with 9 bases separating them. The whole variable domain, filled in from reference TRBV15 and TRBJ1-2, reads DAMVIQNPRYQVTQFGKPVTLSCSQTLNHNVMYWYQQKSSQAPKLLFHYYDKDFNNEADTPDNFQSRRPNTSFCFLDIRSPGLGDTAMYLCATSRGPGTNYGYTFGSGTRLTVV.

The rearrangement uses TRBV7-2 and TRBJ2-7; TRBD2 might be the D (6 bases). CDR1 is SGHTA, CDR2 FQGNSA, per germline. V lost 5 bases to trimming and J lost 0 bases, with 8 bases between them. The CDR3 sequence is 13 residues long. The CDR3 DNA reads TGTGCCAGCAGCGTGACTAGCTCCTACGAGCAGTACTTC. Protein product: CASSVTSSYEQYF.

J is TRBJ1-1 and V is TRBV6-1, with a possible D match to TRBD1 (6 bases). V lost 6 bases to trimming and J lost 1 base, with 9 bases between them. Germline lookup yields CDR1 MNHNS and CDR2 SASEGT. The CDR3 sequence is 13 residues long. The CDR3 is CASRTQGNTEAFF. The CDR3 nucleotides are TGTGCCAGCAGGACACAGGGGAACACTGAAGCTTTCTTT.

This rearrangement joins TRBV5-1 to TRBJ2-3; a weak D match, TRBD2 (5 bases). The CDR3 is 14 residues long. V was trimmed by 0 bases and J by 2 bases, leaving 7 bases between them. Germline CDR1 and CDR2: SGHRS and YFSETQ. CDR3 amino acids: CASSLDGNTDTQYF. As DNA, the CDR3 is TGCGCCAGCAGCTTGGACGGGAACACAGATACGCAGTATTTT.

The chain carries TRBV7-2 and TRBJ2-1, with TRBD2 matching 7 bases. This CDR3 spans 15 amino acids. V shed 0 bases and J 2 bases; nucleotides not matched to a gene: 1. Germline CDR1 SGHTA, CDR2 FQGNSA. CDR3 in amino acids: CASSLARGAYNEQFF. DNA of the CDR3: TGTGCCAGCAGCTTAGCTCGGGGGGCCTACAATGAGCAGTTCTTC. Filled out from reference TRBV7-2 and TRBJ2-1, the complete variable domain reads GAGVSQSPSNKVTEKGKDVELRCDPISGHTALYWYRQSLGQGLEFLIYFQGNSAPDKSGLPSDRFSAERTGGSVSTLTIQRTQQEDSAVYLCASSLARGAYNEQFFGPGTRLTVL.

The CDR3 region is CASSLDRVENEKLFF. CDR3 nucleotide sequence: TGCGCCAGCAGCCTGGACAGGGTCGAGAATGAAAAACTGTTTTTT. The chain recombines TRBV5-1 with TRBJ1-4; TRBD1 aligns across 8 bases. V lost 4 bases, J lost 5 bases, and 7 bases stayed unmatched. The germline V gene encodes CDR1 SGHRS and CDR2 YFSETQ. The CDR3 is 15 residues long.

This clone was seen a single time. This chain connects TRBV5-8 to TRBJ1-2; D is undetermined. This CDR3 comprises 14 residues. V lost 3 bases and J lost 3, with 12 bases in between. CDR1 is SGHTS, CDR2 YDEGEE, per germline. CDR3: CASSYGGGDYGYTF. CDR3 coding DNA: TGTGCCAGCAGCTATGGCGGAGGAGACTATGGCTACACCTTC. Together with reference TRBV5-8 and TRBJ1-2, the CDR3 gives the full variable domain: EAGVTQSPTHLIKTRGQQATLRCSPISGHTSVYWYQQALGLGLQFLLWYDEGEERNRGNFPPRFSGRQFPNYSSELNVNALELEDSALYLCASSYGGGDYGYTFGSGTRLTVV.

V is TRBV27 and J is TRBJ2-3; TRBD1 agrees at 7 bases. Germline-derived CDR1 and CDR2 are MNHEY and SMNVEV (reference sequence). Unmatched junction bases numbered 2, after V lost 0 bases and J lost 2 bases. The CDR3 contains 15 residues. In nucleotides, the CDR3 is TGTGCCAGCAGTTTATCTGGGACAGCCACAGATACGCAGTATTTT. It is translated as CASSLSGTATDTQYF.

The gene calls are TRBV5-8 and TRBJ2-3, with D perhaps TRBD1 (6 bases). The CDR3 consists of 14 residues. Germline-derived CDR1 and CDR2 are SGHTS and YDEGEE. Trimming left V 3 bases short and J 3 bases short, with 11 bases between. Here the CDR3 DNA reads TGTGCCAGCAGCTGGGGACAACCAACAGATACGCAGTATTTT. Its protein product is CASSWGQPTDTQYF. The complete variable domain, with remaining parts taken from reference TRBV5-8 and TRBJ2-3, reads EAGVTQSPTHLIKTRGQQATLRCSPISGHTSVYWYQQALGLGLQFLLWYDEGEERNRGNFPPRFSGRQFPNYSSELNVNALELEDSALYLCASSWGQPTDTQYFGPGTRLTVL.

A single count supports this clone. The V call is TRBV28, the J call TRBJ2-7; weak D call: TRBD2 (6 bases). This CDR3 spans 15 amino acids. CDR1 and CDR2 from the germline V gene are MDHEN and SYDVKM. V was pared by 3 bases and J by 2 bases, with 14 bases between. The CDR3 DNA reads TGTGCCAGCAGTTTCAGAACTAGCACCCCCTACGAGCAGTACTTC. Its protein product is CASSFRTSTPYEQYF.

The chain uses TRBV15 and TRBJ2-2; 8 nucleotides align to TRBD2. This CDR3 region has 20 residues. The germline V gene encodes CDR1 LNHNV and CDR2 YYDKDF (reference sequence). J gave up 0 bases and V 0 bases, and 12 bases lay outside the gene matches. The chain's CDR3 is CATSRDVLAGGGTNTGELFF. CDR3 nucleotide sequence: TGTGCCACCAGCAGAGATGTATTGGCGGGAGGCGGTACGAACACCGGGGAGCTGTTTTTT.

CDR3 DNA sequence: TGCGCCAGCAGCCAAGAGGTGGCAGGGGGTGGAAACACCATATATTTT. This encodes CASSQEVAGGGNTIYF. This chain connects TRBV4-1 to TRBJ1-3, with 7 bases lining up with TRBD1. Losses at the gene ends were 0 bases for V and 3 bases for J; bases not matched to a gene: 5. Per the germline V gene, CDR1 is MGHRA and CDR2 is YSYEKL. This CDR3 is built from 16 residues.

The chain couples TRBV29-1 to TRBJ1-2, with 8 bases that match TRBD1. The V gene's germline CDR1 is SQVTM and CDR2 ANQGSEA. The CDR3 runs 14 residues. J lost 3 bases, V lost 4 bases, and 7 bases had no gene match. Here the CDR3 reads CSVVTGGPHYGYTF. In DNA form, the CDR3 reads TGCAGCGTTGTTACAGGGGGACCGCACTATGGCTACACCTTC.

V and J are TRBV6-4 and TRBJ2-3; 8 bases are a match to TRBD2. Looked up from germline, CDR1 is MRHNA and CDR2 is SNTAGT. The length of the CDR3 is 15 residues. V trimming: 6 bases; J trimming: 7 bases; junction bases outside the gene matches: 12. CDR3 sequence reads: CASSSGSGGEYTQYF. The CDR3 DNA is TGTGCCAGCAGCAGTGGGTCCGGGGGGGAATATACGCAGTATTTT.

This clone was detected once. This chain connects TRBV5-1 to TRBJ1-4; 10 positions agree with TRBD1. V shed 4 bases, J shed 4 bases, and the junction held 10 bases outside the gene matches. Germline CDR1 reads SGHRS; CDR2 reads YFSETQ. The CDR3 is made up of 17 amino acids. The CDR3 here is CASSAGQGNSGNEKLFF. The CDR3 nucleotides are TGCGCCAGCAGCGCGGGACAGGGGAATTCGGGTAATGAAAAACTGTTTTTT. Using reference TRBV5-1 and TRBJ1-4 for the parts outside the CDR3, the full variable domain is KAGVTQTPRYLIKTRGQQVTLSCSPISGHRSVSWYQQTPGQGLQFLFEYFSETQRNKGNFPGRFSGRQFSNSRSEMNVSTLELGDSALYLCASSAGQGNSGNEKLFFGSGTQLSVL.

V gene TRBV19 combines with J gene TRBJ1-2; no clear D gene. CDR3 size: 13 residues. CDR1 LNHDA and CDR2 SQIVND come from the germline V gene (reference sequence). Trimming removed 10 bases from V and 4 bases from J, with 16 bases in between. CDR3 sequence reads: CATAEDGSYGYTF. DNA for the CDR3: TGTGCCACCGCGGAGGACGGCAGCTATGGCTACACCTTC.

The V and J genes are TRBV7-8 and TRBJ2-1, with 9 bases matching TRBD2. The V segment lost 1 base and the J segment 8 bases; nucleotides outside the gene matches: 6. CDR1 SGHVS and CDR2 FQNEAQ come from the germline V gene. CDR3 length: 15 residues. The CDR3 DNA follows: TGTGCCAGCAGCTTAGTCCAGCGGGAGGAGGATGAGCAGTTCTTC. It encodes CASSLVQREEDEQFF.

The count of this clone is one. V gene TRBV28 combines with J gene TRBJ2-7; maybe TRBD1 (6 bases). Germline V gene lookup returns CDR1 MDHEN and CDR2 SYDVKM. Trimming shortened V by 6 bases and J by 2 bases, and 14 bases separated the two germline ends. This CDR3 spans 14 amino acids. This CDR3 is CASSSGTPPYEQYF. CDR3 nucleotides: TGTGCCAGCAGCTCCGGGACACCCCCCTACGAGCAGTACTTC.

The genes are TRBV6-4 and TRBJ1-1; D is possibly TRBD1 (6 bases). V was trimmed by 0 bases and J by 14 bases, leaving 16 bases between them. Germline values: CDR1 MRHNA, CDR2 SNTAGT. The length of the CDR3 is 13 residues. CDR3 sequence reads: CASSDSKVGQGFF. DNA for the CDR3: TGTGCCAGCAGTGACTCGAAGGTAGGTCAGGGGTTCTTT.

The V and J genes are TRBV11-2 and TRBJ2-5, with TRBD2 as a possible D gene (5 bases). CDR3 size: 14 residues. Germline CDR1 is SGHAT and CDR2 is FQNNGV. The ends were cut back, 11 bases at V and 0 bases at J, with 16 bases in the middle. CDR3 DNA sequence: TGTGCCTCTGGAGCGGAAGCCTACCAAGAGACCCAGTACTTC. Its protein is CASGAEAYQETQYF. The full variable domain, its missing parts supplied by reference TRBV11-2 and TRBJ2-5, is EAGVAQSPRYKIIEKRQSVAFWCNPISGHATLYWYQQILGQGPKLLIQFQNNGVVDDSQLPKDRFSAERLKGVDSTLKIQPAKLEDSAVYLCASGAEAYQETQYFGPGTRLLVL.

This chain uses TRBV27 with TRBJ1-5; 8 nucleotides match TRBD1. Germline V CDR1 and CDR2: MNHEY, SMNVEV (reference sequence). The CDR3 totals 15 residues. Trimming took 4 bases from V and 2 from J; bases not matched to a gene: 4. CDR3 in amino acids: CASSWGQEGNQPQHF. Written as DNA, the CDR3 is TGTGCCAGCAGTTGGGGACAGGAGGGCAATCAGCCCCAGCATTTT.

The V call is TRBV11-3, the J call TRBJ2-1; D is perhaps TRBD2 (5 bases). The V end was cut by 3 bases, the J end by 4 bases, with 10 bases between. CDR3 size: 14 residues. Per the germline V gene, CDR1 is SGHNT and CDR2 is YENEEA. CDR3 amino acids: CASSLRAEYNEQFF. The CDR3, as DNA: TGTGCCAGCAGCTTGAGGGCCGAATACAATGAGCAGTTCTTC. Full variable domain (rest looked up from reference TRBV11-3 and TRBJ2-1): EAGVVQSPRYKIIEKKQPVAFWCNPISGHNTLYWYLQNLGQGPELLIRYENEEAVDDSQLPKDRFSAERLKGVDSTLKIQPAELGDSAVYLCASSLRAEYNEQFFGPGTRLTVL.